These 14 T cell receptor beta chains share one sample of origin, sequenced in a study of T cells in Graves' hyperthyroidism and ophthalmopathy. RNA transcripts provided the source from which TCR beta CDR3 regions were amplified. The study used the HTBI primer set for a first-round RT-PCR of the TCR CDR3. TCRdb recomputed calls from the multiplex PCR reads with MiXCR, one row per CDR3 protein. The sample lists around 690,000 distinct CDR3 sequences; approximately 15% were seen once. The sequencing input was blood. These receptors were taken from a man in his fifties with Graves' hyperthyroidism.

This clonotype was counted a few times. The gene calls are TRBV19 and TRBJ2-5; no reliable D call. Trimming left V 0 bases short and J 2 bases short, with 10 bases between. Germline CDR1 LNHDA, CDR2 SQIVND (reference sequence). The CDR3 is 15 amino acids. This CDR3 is CASSIDRSEQETQYF. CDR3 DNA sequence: TGTGCCAGTAGTATAGATCGAAGTGAACAAGAGACCCAGTACTTC.

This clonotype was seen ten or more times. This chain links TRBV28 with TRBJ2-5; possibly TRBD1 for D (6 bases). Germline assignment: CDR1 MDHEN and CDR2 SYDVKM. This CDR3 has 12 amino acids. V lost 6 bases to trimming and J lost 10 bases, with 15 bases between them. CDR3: CASSETGLNQYF. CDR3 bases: TGTGCCAGCAGCGAAACAGGGTTGAACCAGTACTTC.

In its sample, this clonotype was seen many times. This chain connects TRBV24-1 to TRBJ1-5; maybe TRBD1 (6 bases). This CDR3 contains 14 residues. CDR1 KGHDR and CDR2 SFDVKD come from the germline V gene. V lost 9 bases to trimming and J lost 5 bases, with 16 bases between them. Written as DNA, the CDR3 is TGTGCCACCCAGGGGACGAACGGAGATCAGCCCCAGCATTTT. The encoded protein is CATQGTNGDQPQHF.

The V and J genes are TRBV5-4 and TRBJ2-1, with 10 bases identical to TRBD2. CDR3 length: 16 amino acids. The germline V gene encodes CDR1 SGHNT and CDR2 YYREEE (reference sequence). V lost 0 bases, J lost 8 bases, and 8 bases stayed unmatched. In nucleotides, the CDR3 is TGTGCCAGCAGCTTGGGAGCGGGAGGGCCTAGGGATGAGCAGTTCTTC. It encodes CASSLGAGGPRDEQFF.

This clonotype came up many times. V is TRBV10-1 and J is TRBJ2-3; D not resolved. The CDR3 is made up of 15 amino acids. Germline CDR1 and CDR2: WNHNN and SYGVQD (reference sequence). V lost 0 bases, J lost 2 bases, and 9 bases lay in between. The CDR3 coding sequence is TGCGCCAGCAGTGAGTCCCGGACGAACACAGATACGCAGTATTTT. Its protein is CASSESRTNTDTQYF.

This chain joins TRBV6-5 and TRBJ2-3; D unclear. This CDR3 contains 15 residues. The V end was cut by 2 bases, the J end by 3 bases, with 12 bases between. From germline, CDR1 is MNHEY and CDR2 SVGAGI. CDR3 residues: CASSYTPRSTDTQYF. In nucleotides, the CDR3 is TGTGCCAGCAGTTACACCCCAAGGAGTACAGATACGCAGTATTTT.

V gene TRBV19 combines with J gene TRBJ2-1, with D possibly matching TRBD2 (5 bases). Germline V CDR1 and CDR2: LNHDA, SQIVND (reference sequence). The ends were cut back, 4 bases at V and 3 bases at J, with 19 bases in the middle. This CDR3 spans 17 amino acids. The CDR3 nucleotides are TGTGCCAGTAGTAAATCTCCTCTAAGTGGACTCTACAATGAGCAGTTCTTC. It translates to CASSKSPLSGLYNEQFF.

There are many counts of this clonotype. The CDR3 bases are TGTGCCACCAGCAGAGATCGCGGAAATGAAAAACTGTTTTTT. Amino acid sequence: CATSRDRGNEKLFF. V gene TRBV15 combines with J gene TRBJ1-4; no clear D gene. The V end was cut by 0 bases, the J end by 5 bases, with 7 bases between. The germline V gene has CDR1 LNHNV and CDR2 YYDKDF (reference sequence). The CDR3 covers 14 residues. Together with reference TRBV15 and TRBJ1-4, the CDR3 gives the full variable domain: DAMVIQNPRYQVTQFGKPVTLSCSQTLNHNVMYWYQQKSSQAPKLLFHYYDKDFNNEADTPDNFQSRRPNTSFCFLDIRSPGLGDTAMYLCATSRDRGNEKLFFGSGTQLSVL.

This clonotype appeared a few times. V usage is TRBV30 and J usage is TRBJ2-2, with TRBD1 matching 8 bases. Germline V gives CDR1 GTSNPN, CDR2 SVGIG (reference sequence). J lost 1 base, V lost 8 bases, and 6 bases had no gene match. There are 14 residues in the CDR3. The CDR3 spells CARTGTGNTGELFF. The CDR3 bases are TGTGCCAGAACCGGGACAGGGAACACCGGGGAGCTGTTTTTT.

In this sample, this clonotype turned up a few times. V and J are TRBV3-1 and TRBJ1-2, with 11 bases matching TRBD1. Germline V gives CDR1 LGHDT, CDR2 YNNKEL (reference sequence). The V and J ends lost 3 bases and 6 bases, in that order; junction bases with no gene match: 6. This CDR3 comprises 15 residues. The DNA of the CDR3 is TGTGCCAGCAGCCAGGAGCGGACAGGGGGCAATGGCTACACCTTC. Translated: CASSQERTGGNGYTF.

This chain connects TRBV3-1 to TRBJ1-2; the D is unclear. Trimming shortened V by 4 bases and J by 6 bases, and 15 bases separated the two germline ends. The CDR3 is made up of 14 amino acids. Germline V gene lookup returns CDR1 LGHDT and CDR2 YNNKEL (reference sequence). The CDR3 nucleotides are TGTGCCAGCAGCCGCTCCTTTACGATTAATGGCTACACCTTC. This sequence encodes CASSRSFTINGYTF.

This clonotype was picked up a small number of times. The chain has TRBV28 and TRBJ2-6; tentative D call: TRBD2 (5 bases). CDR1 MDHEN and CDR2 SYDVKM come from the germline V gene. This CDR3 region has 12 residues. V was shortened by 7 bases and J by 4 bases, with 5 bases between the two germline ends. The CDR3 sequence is CASTGGANVLTF. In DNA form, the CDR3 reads TGTGCCAGCACGGGGGGGGCCAACGTCCTGACTTTC.

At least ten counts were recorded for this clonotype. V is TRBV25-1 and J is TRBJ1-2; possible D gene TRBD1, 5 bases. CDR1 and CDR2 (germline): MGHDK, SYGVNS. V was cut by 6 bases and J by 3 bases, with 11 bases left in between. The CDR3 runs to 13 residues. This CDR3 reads CASRRVGDYGYTF. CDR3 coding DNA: TGTGCCAGCAGGAGGGTAGGGGACTATGGCTACACCTTC.

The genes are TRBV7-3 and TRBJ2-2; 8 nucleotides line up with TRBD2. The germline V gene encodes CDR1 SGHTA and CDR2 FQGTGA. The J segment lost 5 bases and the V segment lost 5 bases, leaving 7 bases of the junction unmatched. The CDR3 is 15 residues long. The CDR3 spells CASSPGTSKTGELFF. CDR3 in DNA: TGTGCCAGCAGCCCAGGGACTAGTAAGACCGGGGAGCTGTTTTTT.